Below are 14 T cell receptor beta chains sequenced from a single sample in a study of T cell responses to AZD1222 COVID-19 vaccine. The repertoire was sequenced with immunoSEQ multiplex PCR; TCRdb's copy has only in-frame clones and lacks some. The sample includes about 180,000 clones, 88% of them seen just once. The sequenced sample was peripheral blood, obtained on day 0 of AZD1222 vaccination. All receptors derive from an adult in good health.

J is TRBJ1-4 and V is TRBV5-1, with D maybe TRBD1 (5 bases). This CDR3 has 14 amino acids. The V and J ends lost 4 bases and 0 bases respectively, with 7 bases between them. Germline V gives CDR1 SGHRS, CDR2 YFSETQ. The CDR3 region has the DNA TGCGCCAGCAGCGGACAAACAACTAATGAAAAACTGTTTTTT. Translating it yields CASSGQTTNEKLFF.

For the CDR3, the DNA is TGTGCCAGCAGGGGACAGGGGGCGTCGTCTTATGGCTACACCTTC. Encoded protein: CASRGQGASSYGYTF. The rearrangement links TRBV6-5 to TRBJ1-2, with 12 bases fitting TRBD1. This CDR3 contains 15 residues. CDR1 and CDR2 from the germline V gene are MNHEY and SVGAGI. After removal of 6 bases from V and 5 bases from J, the junction contained 7 bases not matched to a gene.

This clone was found once. The chain employs TRBV30 and TRBJ1-2; perhaps TRBD1 as D (5 bases). V lost 5 bases to trimming and J lost 7 bases, with 11 bases between them. The CDR3 is made up of 11 amino acids. Looked up from germline, CDR1 is GTSNPN and CDR2 is SVGIG (reference sequence). CDR3 DNA: TGTGCCTGGGGGGACCTGGCTGGCTACACCTTC. Residues: CAWGDLAGYTF.

The chain has TRBV3-1 (or the pseudogene TRBV3-2) and TRBJ2-3, with 10 bases that match TRBD2. CDR1 is LGHDT, CDR2 YNNKEL, per germline (reference sequence). The CDR3 is 18 residues long. The junction had 8 bases not matched to a gene; V was cut back by 1 base and J by 1 base. The CDR3 DNA sequence: TGTGCCAGCAGCCAAGGTACCCTAGCGGGAGCGGGCACAGATACGCAGTATTTT. Translating gives CASSQGTLAGAGTDTQYF.

This clone appeared once. The chain joins TRBV7-3 to TRBJ2-3; D is unresolved. This CDR3 contains 14 residues. Germline V gene data show CDR1 as SGHTA and CDR2 as FQGTGA. The germline V and J ends were trimmed by 4 bases and 0 bases, with 8 bases remaining between them. CDR3 region: CASSSTSSTDTQYF. The CDR3 nucleotides are TGTGCCAGCAGCTCCACATCTAGCACAGATACGCAGTATTTT.

The genes are TRBV25-1 and TRBJ1-3, with D perhaps TRBD1 (5 bases). Per the germline V gene, CDR1 is MGHDK and CDR2 is SYGVNS. This CDR3 has 14 residues. Trimming cost V 1 base and J 1 base, with 5 bases left between them. CDR3 loop: CASSEWGSGNTIYF. The CDR3 DNA is TGTGCCAGCAGTGAATGGGGGTCTGGAAACACCATATATTTT. Using reference TRBV25-1 and TRBJ1-3 for the parts outside the CDR3, the full variable domain is EADIYQTPRYLVIGTGKKITLECSQTMGHDKMYWYQQDPGMELHLIHYSYGVNSTEKGDLSSESTVSRIRTEHFPLTLESARPSHTSQYLCASSEWGSGNTIYFGEGSWLTVV.

J is TRBJ2-1 and V is TRBV6-4, with D possibly TRBD1 on 6 matching bases. The germline V gene encodes CDR1 MRHNA and CDR2 SNTAGT. Trimming took off 2 bases at V and 5 bases at J, with 7 bases between the two ends. This CDR3 comprises 13 residues. CDR3 sequence: CASSDGTNNEQFF. In DNA, the CDR3 is TGTGCCAGCAGTGACGGGACAAACAATGAGCAGTTCTTC.

The chain has TRBV6-5 and TRBJ1-6, with TRBD1 identical over 9 bases. Germline V lookup: CDR1 MNHEY, CDR2 SVGAGI. The CDR3 is 15 amino acids. With V trimmed by 5 bases and J by 12 bases, 11 bases remained unmatched. The CDR3 spells CASSTTGGVGRPLHF. DNA for the CDR3: TGTGCCAGCAGTACGACAGGGGGGGTTGGTCGACCCCTCCACTTT.

The V and J genes are TRBV2 and TRBJ1-6; 7 bases map to TRBD1. V lost 6 bases, J lost 7 bases, and 12 bases stayed unmatched. Germline loops: CDR1 SNHLY, CDR2 FYNNEI. This CDR3 spans 16 amino acids. Here the CDR3 DNA reads TGTGCCAGCAGACGGGACAGCGCCTCCTCAAATTCACCCCTCCACTTT. It codes for CASRRDSASSNSPLHF.

This clone was recorded a few times. The chain uses TRBV29-1 and TRBJ1-2; TRBD1 matches at 8 bases. From germline, CDR1 is SQVTM and CDR2 ANQGSEA. This CDR3 comprises 14 residues. J was trimmed by 7 bases and V by 3 bases; bases with no gene match: 10. The CDR3 DNA is TGCAGCGTTGACAGGGGGCCTACTCTCGGTGGCTACACCTTC. This gives the protein CSVDRGPTLGGYTF.

Comments on this clone: One end of the junction is discordant with germline, which a read error may explain. The chain has TRBV6-5 and TRBJ1-1; 7 nucleotides match TRBD1. In germline, CDR1 is MNHEY, CDR2 SVGAGI. The CDR3 length is 11 residues. The CDR3 spells CASSRQGRTVF. The CDR3, as DNA: TGTGCCAGCAGTCGACAGGGACGGACCGTCTTT.

This clone showed up just once. This rearrangement joins TRBV20-1 to TRBJ2-5, with 12 bases matching TRBD1. J lost 2 bases, V lost 3 bases, and 19 bases had no gene match. The CDR3 loop spans 20 amino acids. The germline V gene has CDR1 DFQATT and CDR2 SNEGSKA (reference sequence). The CDR3 region has the DNA TGCAGTGCTAGTCCCGGGACAGGGGGCACGACTAGCGGTGATCAAGAGACCCAGTACTTC. Residues: CSASPGTGGTTSGDQETQYF.

This chain connects TRBV11-2 to TRBJ1-2; D gene ambiguous. CDR1 is SGHAT and CDR2 is FQNNGV in the germline V gene. The V and J ends lost 2 bases and 4 bases respectively, with 11 bases between them. The CDR3 totals 14 residues. The CDR3 sequence is CASSLQSAFYGYTF. In DNA, the CDR3 is TGTGCCAGCAGCTTACAATCTGCGTTCTATGGCTACACCTTC.

The rearrangement joins TRBV5-5 to TRBJ1-2; D is perhaps TRBD1 (5 bases). This CDR3 has 13 residues. Germline CDR1 and CDR2: SGHKS and YYEKEE (reference sequence). V lost 3 bases to trimming and J lost 7 bases, with 13 bases between them. The CDR3 DNA reads TGTGCCAGCAGCTCGGGGCCAGGTGCTGGCTACACCTTC. The encoded protein is CASSSGPGAGYTF.